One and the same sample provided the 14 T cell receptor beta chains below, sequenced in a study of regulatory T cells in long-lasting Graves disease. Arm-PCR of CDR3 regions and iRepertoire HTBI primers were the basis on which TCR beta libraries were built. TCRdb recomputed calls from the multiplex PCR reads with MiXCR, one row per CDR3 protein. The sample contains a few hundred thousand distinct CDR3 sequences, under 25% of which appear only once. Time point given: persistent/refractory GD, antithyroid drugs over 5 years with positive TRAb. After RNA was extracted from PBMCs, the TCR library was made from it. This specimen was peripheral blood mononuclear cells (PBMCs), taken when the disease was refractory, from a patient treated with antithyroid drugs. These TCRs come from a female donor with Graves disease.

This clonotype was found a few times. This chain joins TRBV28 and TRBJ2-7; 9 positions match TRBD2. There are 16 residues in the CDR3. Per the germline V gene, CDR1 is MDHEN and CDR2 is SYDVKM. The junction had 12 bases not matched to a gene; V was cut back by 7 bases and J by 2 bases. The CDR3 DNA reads TGTGCCAGCATCGCCGGGCGGCTAGCGGGGACCTACGAGCAGTACTTC. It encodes CASIAGRLAGTYEQYF. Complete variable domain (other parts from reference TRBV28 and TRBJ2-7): DVKVTQSSRYLVKRTGEKVFLECVQDMDHENMFWYRQDPGLGLRLIYFSYDVKMKEKGDIPEGYSVSREKKERFSLILESASTNQTSMYLCASIAGRLAGTYEQYFGPGTRLTVT.

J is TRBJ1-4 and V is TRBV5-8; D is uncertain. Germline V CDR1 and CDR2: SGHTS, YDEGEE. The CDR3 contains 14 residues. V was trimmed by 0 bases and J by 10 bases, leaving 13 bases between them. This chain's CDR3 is CASSLAPSRGKLFF. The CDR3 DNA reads TGTGCCAGCAGCTTGGCGCCTAGTCGTGGAAAACTGTTTTTT.

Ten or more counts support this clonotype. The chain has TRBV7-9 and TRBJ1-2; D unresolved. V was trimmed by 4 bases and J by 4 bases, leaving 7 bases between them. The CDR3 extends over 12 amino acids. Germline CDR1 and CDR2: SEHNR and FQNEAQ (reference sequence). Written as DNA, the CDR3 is TGTGCCAGCAGCTCGGAGACCTATGGCTACACCTTC. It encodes CASSSETYGYTF.

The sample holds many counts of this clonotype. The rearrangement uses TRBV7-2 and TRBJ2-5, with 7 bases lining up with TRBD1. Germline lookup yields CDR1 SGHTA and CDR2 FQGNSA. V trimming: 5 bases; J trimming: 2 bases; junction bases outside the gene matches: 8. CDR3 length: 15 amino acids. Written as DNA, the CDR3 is TGTGCCAGCAGCGTTCGGCCGGACAGGCAAGAGACCCAGTACTTC. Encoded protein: CASSVRPDRQETQYF. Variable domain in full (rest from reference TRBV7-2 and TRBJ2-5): GAGVSQSPSNKVTEKGKDVELRCDPISGHTALYWYRQSLGQGLEFLIYFQGNSAPDKSGLPSDRFSAERTGGSVSTLTIQRTQQEDSAVYLCASSVRPDRQETQYFGPGTRLLVL.

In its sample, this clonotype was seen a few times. Here the CDR3 reads CSGGRDQETQYF. The CDR3 DNA is TGCAGCGGTGGCAGGGACCAAGAGACCCAGTACTTC. This chain links TRBV29-1 with TRBJ2-5; D may be TRBD1 (5 bases). Germline CDR1 reads SQVTM; CDR2 reads ANQGSEA. V was shortened by 7 bases and J by 0 bases, with 9 bases between the two germline ends. The CDR3 sequence is 12 residues long.

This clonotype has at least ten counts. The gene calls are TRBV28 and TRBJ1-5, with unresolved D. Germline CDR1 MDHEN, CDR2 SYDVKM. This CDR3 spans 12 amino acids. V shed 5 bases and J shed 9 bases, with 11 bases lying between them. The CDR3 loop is CASSRPEGPQHF. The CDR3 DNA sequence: TGTGCCAGCAGTCGGCCGGAGGGGCCCCAGCATTTT.

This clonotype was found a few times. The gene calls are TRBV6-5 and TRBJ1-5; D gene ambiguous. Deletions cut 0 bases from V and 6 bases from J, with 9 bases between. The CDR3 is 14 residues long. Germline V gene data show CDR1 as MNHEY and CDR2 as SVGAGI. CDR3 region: CASSYSGKPQPQHF. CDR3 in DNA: TGTGCCAGCAGTTACTCCGGAAAGCCTCAGCCCCAGCATTTT.

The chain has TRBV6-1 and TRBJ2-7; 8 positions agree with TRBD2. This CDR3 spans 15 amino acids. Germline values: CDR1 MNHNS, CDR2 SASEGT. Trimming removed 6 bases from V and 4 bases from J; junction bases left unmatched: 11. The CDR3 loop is CASRSGGALRYEQYF. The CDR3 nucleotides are TGTGCCAGCAGGTCGGGGGGGGCGCTTCGGTACGAGCAGTACTTC.

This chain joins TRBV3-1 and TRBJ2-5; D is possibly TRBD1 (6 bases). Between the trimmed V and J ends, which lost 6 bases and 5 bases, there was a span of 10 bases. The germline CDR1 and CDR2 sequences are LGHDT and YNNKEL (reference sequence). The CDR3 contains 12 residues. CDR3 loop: CASSRDIETQYF. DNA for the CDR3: TGTGCCAGCAGTCGGGACATCGAGACCCAGTACTTC.

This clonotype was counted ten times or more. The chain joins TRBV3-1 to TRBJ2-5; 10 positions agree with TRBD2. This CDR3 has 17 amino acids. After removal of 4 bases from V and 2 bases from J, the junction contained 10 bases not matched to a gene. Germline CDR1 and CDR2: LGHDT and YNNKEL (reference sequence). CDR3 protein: CASSPPSGRARQETQYF. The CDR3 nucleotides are TGTGCCAGCAGCCCCCCCAGCGGGAGGGCCAGACAAGAGACCCAGTACTTC.

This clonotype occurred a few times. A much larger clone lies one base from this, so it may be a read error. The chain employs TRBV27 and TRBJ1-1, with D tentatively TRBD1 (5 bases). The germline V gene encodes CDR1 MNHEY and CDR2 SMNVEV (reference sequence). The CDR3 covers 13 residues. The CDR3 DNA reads TGTGCCACCTACAGGATACCGAACACTGAAGCTCTCTTT. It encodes CATYRIPNTEALF.

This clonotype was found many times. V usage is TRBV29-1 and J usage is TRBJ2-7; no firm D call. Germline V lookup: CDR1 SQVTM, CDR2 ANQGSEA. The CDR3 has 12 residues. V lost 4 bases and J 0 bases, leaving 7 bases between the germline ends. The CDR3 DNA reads TGCAGCGTTGGTGCGTCCTCCTACGAGCAGTACTTC. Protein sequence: CSVGASSYEQYF.

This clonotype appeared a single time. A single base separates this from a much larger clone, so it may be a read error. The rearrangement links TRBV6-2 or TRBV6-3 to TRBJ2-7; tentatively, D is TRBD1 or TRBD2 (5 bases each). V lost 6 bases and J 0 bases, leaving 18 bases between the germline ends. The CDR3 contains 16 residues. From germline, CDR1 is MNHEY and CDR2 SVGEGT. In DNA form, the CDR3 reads TGTGCCAGCAGCGACATACTCCGGGACCGCTCCTACGAGCAGTACTTC. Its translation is CASSDILRDRSYEQYF.

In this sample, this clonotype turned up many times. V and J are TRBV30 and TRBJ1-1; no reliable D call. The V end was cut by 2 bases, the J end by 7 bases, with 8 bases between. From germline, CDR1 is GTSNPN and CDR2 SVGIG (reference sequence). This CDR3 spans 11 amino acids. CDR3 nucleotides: TGTGCCTGGAGTTCCCTGGATGAAGCTTTCTTT. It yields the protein CAWSSLDEAFF. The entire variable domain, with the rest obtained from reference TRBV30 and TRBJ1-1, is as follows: SQTIHQWPATLVQPVGSPLSLECTVEGTSNPNLYWYRQAAGRGLQLLFYSVGIGQISSEVPQNLSASRPQDRQFILSSKKLLLSDSGFYLCAWSSLDEAFFGQGTRLTVV.